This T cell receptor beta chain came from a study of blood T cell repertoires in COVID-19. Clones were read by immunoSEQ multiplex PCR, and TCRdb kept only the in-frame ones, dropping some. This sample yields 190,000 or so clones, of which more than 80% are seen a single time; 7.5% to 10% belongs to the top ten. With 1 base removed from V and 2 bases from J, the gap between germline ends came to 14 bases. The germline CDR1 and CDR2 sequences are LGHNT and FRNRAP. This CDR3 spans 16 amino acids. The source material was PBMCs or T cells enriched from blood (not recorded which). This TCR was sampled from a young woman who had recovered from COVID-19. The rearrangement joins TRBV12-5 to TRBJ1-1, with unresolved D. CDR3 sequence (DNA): TGTGCTAGTGGTTTGGCATCTAACTCGAATAACACTGAAGCTTTCTTT. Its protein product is CASGLASNSNNTEAFF.